These 6 T cell receptor beta chains originate from one sample sequenced in a study of shared clonotypes between healthy human individuals. Libraries were prepared by immunoSEQ multiplex PCR; TCRdb keeps only in-frame clonotypes and omits some of them. The table includes roughly 2.6 million clones, around 90% detected once. Specimen: naive CD4+ T cells sorted from blood. The subset here: CD45RA+ positively selected. All receptors come from a man aged 18-30 years in good health.

The V gene is TRBV19, the J gene TRBJ2-3; no clear D. Germline V gene lookup returns CDR1 LNHDA and CDR2 SQIVND (reference sequence). The ends were cut back, 7 bases at V and 0 bases at J, with 14 bases in the middle. The CDR3 length is 15 residues. The CDR3 loop reads CASKGMSLSTDTQYF. CDR3 in DNA: TGTGCCAGTAAGGGCATGAGCCTCAGCACAGATACGCAGTATTTT.

CDR3 in DNA: TGCGCCAGCAGCTTGGGGACTAGCGGAAAAAACATTCAGTACTTC. It yields the protein CASSLGTSGKNIQYF. This chain connects TRBV5-1 to TRBJ2-4, with 10 bases aligning to TRBD2. The CDR3 loop spans 15 amino acids. J lost 4 bases, V lost 0 bases, and 1 base had no gene match. CDR1 is SGHRS and CDR2 is YFSETQ in the germline V gene.

V is TRBV7-2 and J is TRBJ2-2; perhaps TRBD2 as D (5 bases). V dropped 3 bases and J dropped 5 bases, with 13 bases sitting between them. Per the germline V gene, CDR1 is SGHTA and CDR2 is FQGNSA. The CDR3 consists of 15 residues. CDR3 sequence reads: CASSFQLALTGELFF. CDR3 in DNA: TGTGCCAGCAGCTTTCAGCTAGCTTTAACCGGGGAGCTGTTTTTT.

The DNA of the CDR3 is TGTGCCAGCAGTTTATCCGACAAAAACTATGGCTACACCTTC. As protein: CASSLSDKNYGYTF. This chain connects TRBV27 to TRBJ1-2; the D is unclear. V lost 0 bases to trimming and J lost 2 bases, with 7 bases between them. Germline CDR1 and CDR2: MNHEY and SMNVEV (reference sequence). This CDR3 region has 14 residues.

The chain links TRBV27 to TRBJ2-2, with 7 bases identical to TRBD1. J gave up 3 bases and V 5 bases, and 9 bases lay outside the gene matches. The CDR3 spans 16 residues. Germline CDR1 is MNHEY and CDR2 is SMNVEV (reference sequence). CDR3 DNA sequence: TGTGCCAGCAGTCACTGGACAGGCCTGGACACCGGGGAGCTGTTTTTT. Translating gives CASSHWTGLDTGELFF.

The table lists this clone with a few counts. The gene calls are TRBV4-1 and TRBJ2-7; D remains unclear. The ends were cut back, 2 bases at V and 4 bases at J, with 12 bases in the middle. The CDR3 is made up of 14 amino acids. The germline V gene encodes CDR1 MGHRA and CDR2 YSYEKL. The CDR3 region is CASSQLPLGYEQYF. The CDR3 coding sequence is TGCGCCAGCAGCCAACTACCCCTGGGGTACGAGCAGTACTTC.